The 24 T cell receptor beta chains given below trace back to one sample, sequenced in a study of cytomegalovirus exposure and HLA in healthy donors. Generated by immunoSEQ multiplex PCR, the TCRdb table keeps only in-frame clones and is missing some. Of hundreds of thousands of clones in the sample, around 87% were seen once. The sample comprised PBMCs. These receptors were collected from a woman aged 18-29 years in good health and CMV-seropositive.

Only a few counts were recorded for this clone. The chain carries TRBV28 and TRBJ1-2; the D gene is possibly TRBD1 (5 bases). This CDR3 comprises 15 residues. The germline CDR1 and CDR2 sequences are MDHEN and SYDVKM. Deletions cut 7 bases from V and 7 bases from J, with 22 bases between. The CDR3 here is CASTPRGGRLGGYTF. In DNA, the CDR3 is TGTGCCAGCACTCCTCGCGGGGGGAGGTTGGGTGGCTACACCTTC.

The J gene is TRBJ2-7, the V gene TRBV7-9, with TRBD1 identical over 8 bases. This CDR3 region has 15 residues. From germline, CDR1 is SEHNR and CDR2 FQNEAQ (reference sequence). J gave up 0 bases and V 5 bases, and 6 bases lay outside the gene matches. The chain's CDR3 is CASSRTGLSSYEQYF. CDR3 sequence (DNA): TGTGCCAGCAGCCGGACAGGGCTCAGCTCCTACGAGCAGTACTTC. Variable domain in full (rest from reference TRBV7-9 and TRBJ2-7): DTGVSQNPRHKITKRGQNVTFRCDPISEHNRLYWYRQTLGQGPEFLTYFQNEAQLEKSRLLSDRFSAERPKGSFSTLEIQRTEQGDSAMYLCASSRTGLSSYEQYFGPGTRLTVT.

This rearrangement joins TRBV30 to TRBJ2-7, with 7 positions matching TRBD1. V gave up 8 bases and J gave up 5 bases; unmatched junction bases: 9. CDR1 is GTSNPN and CDR2 is SVGIG in the germline V gene (reference sequence). This CDR3 has 12 residues. CDR3 region: CAASTGLHEQYF. Here the CDR3 DNA reads TGTGCCGCTTCGACAGGGCTGCACGAGCAGTACTTC. Variable domain in full (rest from reference TRBV30 and TRBJ2-7): SQTIHQWPATLVQPVGSPLSLECTVEGTSNPNLYWYRQAAGRGLQLLFYSVGIGQISSEVPQNLSASRPQDRQFILSSKKLLLSDSGFYLCAASTGLHEQYFGPGTRLTVT.

V gene TRBV30 combines with J gene TRBJ2-7; 7 bases line up with TRBD1. CDR1 GTSNPN and CDR2 SVGIG come from the germline V gene (reference sequence). The CDR3 extends over 13 amino acids. Trimming removed 4 bases from V and 1 base from J; junction bases left unmatched: 4. CDR3: CAWKYRGSYEQYF. Here the CDR3 DNA reads TGTGCCTGGAAATACAGGGGATCCTACGAGCAGTACTTC.

The chain carries TRBV5-1 and TRBJ2-7, with 7 bases lining up with TRBD2. This CDR3 is built from 15 residues. Losses at the gene ends were 3 bases for V and 6 bases for J; bases not matched to a gene: 12. Germline-derived CDR1 and CDR2 are SGHRS and YFSETQ. The CDR3 nucleotides read TGCGCCAGCAGCTCACGTAGACTAGCAGGAACCGAGCAGTACTTC. This codes for CASSSRRLAGTEQYF.

For this clone: An end of the junction differs from the germline gene, which may be a read error. The chain couples TRBV7-7 to TRBJ2-7; no definite D call. CDR3 length: 13 amino acids. The germline V gene encodes CDR1 SSHAT and CDR2 FNYEAQ (reference sequence). The CDR3 DNA reads as TGTGCTAGCAGCTTTAAATTAAGAGCCGAGCAGTACTTC. Translation gives CASSFKLRAEQYF.

This chain uses TRBV30 with TRBJ2-7; 7 nucleotides line up with TRBD1. This CDR3 has 14 amino acids. V shed 5 bases and J 0 bases; nucleotides not matched to a gene: 7. CDR1 is GTSNPN, CDR2 SVGIG, per germline (reference sequence). Written as DNA, the CDR3 is TGTGCCTGGGGGGACAGTGGAGGCTCCTACGAGCAGTACTTC. Protein product: CAWGDSGGSYEQYF.

For this clone: The sample holds other DNA sequences that translate to the same CDR3. The chain uses TRBV6-1 and TRBJ1-4, with 8 bases aligning to TRBD1. Germline V gene sequence: CDR1 MNHNS, CDR2 SASEGT. V shed 9 bases, J shed 13 bases, and the junction held 16 bases outside the gene matches. The CDR3 loop spans 14 amino acids. CDR3 sequence: CASRPGQDAKRLFF. The CDR3 region has the DNA TGTGCCAGTAGACCGGGACAGGACGCGAAAAGACTGTTTTTT.

The gene calls are TRBV5-1 and TRBJ2-1; 10 bases fit TRBD1. The CDR3 spans 14 residues. Germline lookup yields CDR1 SGHRS and CDR2 YFSETQ. V gave up 5 bases and J gave up 10 bases; unmatched junction bases: 9. CDR3 coding DNA: TGCGCCAGCAGGATCCCGGGACAGGGGTTCGAGCAGTTCTTC. It yields the protein CASRIPGQGFEQFF. Drawing the rest from reference TRBV5-1 and TRBJ2-1, the complete variable domain is KAGVTQTPRYLIKTRGQQVTLSCSPISGHRSVSWYQQTPGQGLQFLFEYFSETQRNKGNFPGRFSGRQFSNSRSEMNVSTLELGDSALYLCASRIPGQGFEQFFGPGTRLTVL.

The chain uses TRBV9 and TRBJ2-7; TRBD1 matches at 9 bases. Trimming cost V 3 bases and J 4 bases; bases outside gene matches: 8. CDR3 length: 15 residues. Germline-derived CDR1 and CDR2 are SGDLS and YYNGEE. The CDR3, as DNA: TGTGCCAGCAGCGCATCGGGACAGGGTTGGTACGAGCAGTACTTC. Its translation is CASSASGQGWYEQYF.

This chain links TRBV18 with TRBJ1-2; D possibly corresponds to TRBD1 (6 bases). V lost 6 bases and J 6 bases, leaving 11 bases between the germline ends. The CDR3 extends over 12 amino acids. Germline values: CDR1 KGHSH, CDR2 LQKENI. The CDR3 DNA reads as TGTGCCAGCTCCCTAAACAGGGATGGCTACACCTTC. It yields the protein CASSLNRDGYTF.

This clone has a single count. The V call is TRBV7-9, the J call TRBJ1-4; 7 bases align to TRBD1. Germline loops: CDR1 SEHNR, CDR2 FQNEAQ (reference sequence). The CDR3 contains 12 residues. The J segment lost 8 bases and the V segment lost 5 bases, leaving 2 bases of the junction unmatched. CDR3 DNA: TGTGCCAGCAGCCGCAGGGGGGAAAAACTGTTTTTT. This translates into CASSRRGEKLFF.

This chain links TRBV25-1 with TRBJ2-7, with 7 bases that match TRBD2. Germline V CDR1 and CDR2: MGHDK, SYGVNS. The CDR3 length is 12 residues. With V trimmed by 2 bases and J by 9 bases, 4 bases remained unmatched. CDR3 DNA sequence: TGTGCCAGCAGTGAAACGACGGGAGGGCAGTACTTC. Protein: CASSETTGGQYF.

This clone was recorded once. The CDR3 region has the DNA TGTGCAAGTCGCTTAGCGGGGCTGGGGGCCTTCCCTAAGATCTTC. This codes for CASRLAGLGAFPKIF. The chain joins TRBV12-2 to TRBJ2-7; the table's D call of TRBD1 was not tested on the DNA. TRBV12-2 corresponds to a pseudogene. CDR3 length: 15 amino acids.

This sequence joins TRBV27 and TRBJ1-1; 8 bases align to TRBD1. With 8 bases clipped from V and 8 bases from J, the junction kept 4 bases outside the gene matches. Germline V gives CDR1 MNHEY, CDR2 SMNVEV (reference sequence). The length of the CDR3 is 11 residues. CDR3 in amino acids: CASGQGFEAFF. CDR3 bases: TGTGCCAGCGGACAGGGTTTCGAAGCTTTCTTT.

The rearrangement links TRBV5-1 to TRBJ1-1; D remains ambiguous. CDR1 and CDR2 from the germline V gene are SGHRS and YFSETQ. The CDR3 is 15 amino acids. The V and J ends lost 2 bases and 4 bases respectively, with 15 bases between them. CDR3 bases: TGCGCCAGCAGCTTACGGGTAGTATCGTTCACTGAAGCTTTCTTT. This encodes CASSLRVVSFTEAFF.

In its sample, this clone was seen a few times. The chain employs TRBV19 and TRBJ2-7, with D possibly being TRBD1 (5 bases). CDR3 length: 14 amino acids. V was pared by 7 bases and J by 1 base, with 14 bases between. CDR1 and CDR2 from the germline V gene are LNHDA and SQIVND (reference sequence). CDR3 amino acids: CASTFGRGSYEQYF. The CDR3 coding sequence is TGTGCCAGTACCTTCGGAAGGGGATCCTACGAGCAGTACTTC. Based on the CDR3 plus reference TRBV19 and TRBJ2-7, the full variable domain is DGGITQSPKYLFRKEGQNVTLSCEQNLNHDAMYWYRQDPGQGLRLIYYSQIVNDFQKGDIAEGYSVSREKKESFPLTVTSAQKNPTAFYLCASTFGRGSYEQYFGPGTRLTVT.

The genes are TRBV5-6 and TRBJ2-3; perhaps TRBD1 as D (6 bases). CDR3 length equals 14 residues. The ends were cut back, 2 bases at V and 6 bases at J, with 13 bases in the middle. Germline CDR1 and CDR2: SGHDT and YYEEEE. The CDR3 reads CASSFWGQEDTQYF. CDR3 nucleotide sequence: TGTGCCAGCAGCTTTTGGGGGCAGGAGGATACGCAGTATTTT.

V and J are TRBV7-6 and TRBJ2-3; D perhaps matches TRBD2 (5 bases). The length of the CDR3 is 14 residues. Per germline, CDR1 SGHVS and CDR2 FNYEAQ. V was shortened by 0 bases and J by 5 bases, with 9 bases between the two germline ends. The CDR3 loop is CASSLAPRGDTQYF. The DNA of the CDR3 is TGTGCCAGCAGCTTAGCGCCCCGGGGAGATACGCAGTATTTT.

The genes are TRBV11-2 and TRBJ1-1, with D possibly being TRBD1 (6 bases). Deletions cut 0 bases from V and 4 bases from J, with 21 bases between. The CDR3 is 18 amino acids. Germline V gene data show CDR1 as SGHAT and CDR2 as FQNNGV. CDR3 amino acids: CASSLDPPQGFISTEAFF. CDR3 sequence (DNA): TGTGCCAGCAGCTTAGATCCACCTCAGGGGTTCATTAGCACTGAAGCTTTCTTT. Based on the CDR3 plus reference TRBV11-2 and TRBJ1-1, the full variable domain is EAGVAQSPRYKIIEKRQSVAFWCNPISGHATLYWYQQILGQGPKLLIQFQNNGVVDDSQLPKDRFSAERLKGVDSTLKIQPAKLEDSAVYLCASSLDPPQGFISTEAFFGQGTRLTVV.

V gene TRBV4-2 combines with J gene TRBJ2-7; D remains ambiguous. The V and J ends lost 2 bases and 2 bases respectively, with 13 bases between them. Germline values: CDR1 LGHNA, CDR2 YNFKEQ. This CDR3 region has 15 residues. CDR3 loop: CASSQSPEAPYEQYF. The CDR3 nucleotides are TGTGCCAGCAGCCAATCTCCAGAAGCGCCCTACGAGCAGTACTTC.

This chain links TRBV19 with TRBJ2-1; 9 nucleotides align to TRBD2. V lost 6 bases and J lost 0; bases outside the gene matches: 3. The CDR3 has 15 amino acids. Per the germline V gene, CDR1 is LNHDA and CDR2 is SQIVND (reference sequence). CDR3 residues: CASRLSGSSYNEQFF. In DNA form, the CDR3 reads TGTGCCAGTAGACTTAGCGGGAGCTCCTACAATGAGCAGTTCTTC.

This clone showed up just a few times. The chain recombines TRBV7-8 with TRBJ1-1; D gene ambiguous. Germline values: CDR1 SGHVS, CDR2 FQNEAQ. V was trimmed by 2 bases and J by 5 bases, leaving 12 bases between them. CDR3 size: 14 residues. CDR3 nucleotide sequence: TGTGCCAGCAGCTTAACACCCCGAGGGACTGAAGCTTTCTTT. As protein: CASSLTPRGTEAFF.

The chain employs TRBV15 and TRBJ2-7, with 10 bases that match TRBD1. Losses at the gene ends were 2 bases for V and 4 bases for J; bases not matched to a gene: 11. Germline V CDR1 and CDR2: LNHNV, YYDKDF (reference sequence). This CDR3 spans 17 amino acids. Written as DNA, the CDR3 is TGTGCCACCAGCAGAAATTTCCCGGGACAGGGGTTTTACGAGCAGTACTTC. This codes for CATSRNFPGQGFYEQYF.